These T cell receptor beta chains were read from a single sample in a study of T cell repertoires in cytomegalovirus infection. TCRdb reprocessed the reads with MiXCR, giving one entry per CDR3 protein. Of 200,000 or so distinct CDR3 sequences in the sample, around two fifths are singletons; the top ten hold about 60%. These receptors have no known antigen. The sample in question was CD8+ T cells from cultured PBMCs, obtained from culture after CMV antigen stimulation. These receptors all come from a human donor in good health (CMV status not recorded). Some clones in this sample may be carry-over from other donors' samples. Both conserved end residues are trimmed from each CDR3.

len | j_gene | v_gene | CDR3aa
15 | TRBJ1-1 | TRBV7-6 | ASSPPTAPGPNTEAF
12 | TRBJ2-7 | TRBV5-4 | ASSLDMRESEQY
11 | TRBJ2-4 | TRBV20-1 | SASADAKNIQY
12 | TRBJ2-7 | TRBV7-9 | ASSVQGEPYEQY
13 | TRBJ2-7 | TRBV27 | ASSPRGGDFYEQY
15 | TRBJ2-7 | TRBV7-9 | ASSPRTSGSESYEQY
11 | TRBJ2-7 | TRBV5-6 | ASRGQAYYEQY
12 | TRBJ2-2 | TRBV12-3/TRBV12-4 | ASSVGGYPGELF
12 | TRBJ2-7 | TRBV11-1 | ASSLVEAGYEQY
14 | TRBJ2-3 | TRBV7-3 | ASSLGASGTWDTQY
13 | TRBJ1-2 | TRBV5-6 | ASSYGTASNYGYT
14 | TRBJ1-1 | TRBV19 | ASSGRAGGLNTEAF
14 | TRBJ2-1 | TRBV27 | ASSYEPGLLYNEQF
14 | TRBJ1-2 | TRBV7-9 | ASSLQYGGRLYGYT
13 | TRBJ1-1 | TRBV27 | ARSLSASLDTEAF
11 | TRBJ1-2 | TRBV20-1 | SAFTGVGYGYT
12 | TRBJ2-1 | TRBV11-2 | ASRSPSSYNEQF
14 | TRBJ2-1 | TRBV7-6 | ASSLQGVGTYNEQF
13 | TRBJ2-7 | TRBV7-8 | ASSVSGGGSYEQY
14 | TRBJ1-2 | TRBV19 | ASRGTAFPINYGYT
16 | TRBJ1-2 | TRBV27 | ATYHWVGPVPANYGYT
12 | TRBJ2-7 | TRBV27 | ASSLGTSFYEQY
14 | TRBJ2-3 | TRBV6-4 | ASSDSTSGVSDTQY
15 | TRBJ2-3 | TRBV7-8 | ASSLAGGYSSTDTQY
14 | TRBJ1-2 | TRBV12-3/TRBV12-4 | ASSPAGQGWNYGYT
13 | TRBJ2-5 | TRBV29-1 | SADPGLAEQETQY
13 | TRBJ1-1 | TRBV13 | ASSLGGTGYTEAF
14 | TRBJ1-1 | TRBV18 | ASSRPRQGNSIEAF
13 | TRBJ2-2 | TRBV9 | ASSASAGRTGELF
13 | TRBJ2-3 | TRBV7-3 | ASSDSGREADTQY
13 | TRBJ2-2 | TRBV12-3/TRBV12-4 | ASSQSGRGTGELF